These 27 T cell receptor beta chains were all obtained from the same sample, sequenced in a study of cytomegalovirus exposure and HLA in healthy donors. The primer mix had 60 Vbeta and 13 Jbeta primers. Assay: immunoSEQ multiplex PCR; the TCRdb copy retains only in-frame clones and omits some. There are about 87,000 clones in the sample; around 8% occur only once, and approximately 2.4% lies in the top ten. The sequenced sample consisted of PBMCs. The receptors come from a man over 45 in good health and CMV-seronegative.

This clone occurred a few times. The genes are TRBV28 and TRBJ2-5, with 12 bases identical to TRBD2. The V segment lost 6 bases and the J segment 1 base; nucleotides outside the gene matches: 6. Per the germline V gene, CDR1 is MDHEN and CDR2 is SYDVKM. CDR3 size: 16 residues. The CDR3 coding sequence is TGTGCCAGCAGCCTCACGACTAGCGGGGGCCAAGAGACCCAGTACTTC. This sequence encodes CASSLTTSGGQETQYF.

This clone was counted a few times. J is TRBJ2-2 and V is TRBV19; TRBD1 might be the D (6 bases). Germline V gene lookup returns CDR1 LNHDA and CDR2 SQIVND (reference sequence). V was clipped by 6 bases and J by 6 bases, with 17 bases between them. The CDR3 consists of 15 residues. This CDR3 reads CASSPVGGGAGELFF. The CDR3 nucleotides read TGTGCCAGTAGCCCCGTAGGGGGTGGAGCCGGGGAGCTGTTTTTT.

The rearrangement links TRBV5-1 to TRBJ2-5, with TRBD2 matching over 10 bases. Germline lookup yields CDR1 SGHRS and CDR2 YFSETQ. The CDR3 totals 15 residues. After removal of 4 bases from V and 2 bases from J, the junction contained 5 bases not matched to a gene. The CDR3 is CASSRPGLAQETQYF. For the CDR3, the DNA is TGCGCCAGCAGCCGACCGGGACTAGCGCAAGAGACCCAGTACTTC.

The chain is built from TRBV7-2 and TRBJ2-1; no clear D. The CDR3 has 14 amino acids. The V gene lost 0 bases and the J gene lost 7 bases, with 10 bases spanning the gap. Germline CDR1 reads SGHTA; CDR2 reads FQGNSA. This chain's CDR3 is CASSLAREVNEQFF. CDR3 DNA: TGTGCCAGCAGCTTAGCTCGTGAGGTGAATGAGCAGTTCTTC.

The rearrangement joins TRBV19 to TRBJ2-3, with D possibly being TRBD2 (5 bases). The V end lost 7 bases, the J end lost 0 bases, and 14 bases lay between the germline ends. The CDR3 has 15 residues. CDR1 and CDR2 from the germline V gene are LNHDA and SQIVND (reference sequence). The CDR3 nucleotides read TGTGCCAGTACCCCCCGGGGAGCTAGCACAGATACGCAGTATTTT. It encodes CASTPRGASTDTQYF.

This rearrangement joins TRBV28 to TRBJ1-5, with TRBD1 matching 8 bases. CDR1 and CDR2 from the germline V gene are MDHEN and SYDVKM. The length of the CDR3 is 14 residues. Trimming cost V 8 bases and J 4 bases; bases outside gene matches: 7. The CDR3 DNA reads TGTGCCAGCTTAGGGACAGGCTCAAATCAGCCCCAGCATTTT. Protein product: CASLGTGSNQPQHF.

CDR3 loop: CSGVSGQNTEAFF. The CDR3 bases are TGCAGCGGAGTATCAGGGCAGAACACTGAAGCTTTCTTT. This chain links TRBV29-1 with TRBJ1-1, with D possibly being TRBD1 (5 bases). CDR1 is SQVTM, CDR2 ANQGSEA, per germline. The CDR3 totals 13 residues. The germline V and J ends were trimmed by 7 bases and 1 base, with 13 bases remaining between them.

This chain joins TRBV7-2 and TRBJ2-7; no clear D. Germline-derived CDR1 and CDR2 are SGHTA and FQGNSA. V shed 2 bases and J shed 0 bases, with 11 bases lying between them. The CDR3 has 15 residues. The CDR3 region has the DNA TGTGCCAGCAGCTTAAACTTCGACACCTCCTACGAGCAGTACTTC. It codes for CASSLNFDTSYEQYF.

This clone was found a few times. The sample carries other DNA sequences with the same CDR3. CDR3 loop: CASSLAGSGRRGEQFF. The CDR3 region has the DNA TGTGCCAGCAGCTTAGCGGGAAGCGGACGGCGGGGTGAGCAGTTCTTC. This chain links TRBV7-2 with TRBJ2-1; TRBD2 might be the D (6 bases). The CDR3 contains 16 residues. V shed 0 bases and J shed 9 bases, with 18 bases lying between them. CDR1 is SGHTA, CDR2 FQGNSA, per germline.

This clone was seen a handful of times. CDR3 sequence reads: CASSTRQQPQHF. In DNA form, the CDR3 reads TGTGCCAGCAGTACACGACAGCAGCCCCAGCATTTT. The chain is built from TRBV28 and TRBJ1-5, with TRBD1 as a possible D gene (5 bases). V gave up 5 bases and J gave up 7 bases, with 9 bases separating them. This CDR3 region has 12 residues. Per germline, CDR1 MDHEN and CDR2 SYDVKM.

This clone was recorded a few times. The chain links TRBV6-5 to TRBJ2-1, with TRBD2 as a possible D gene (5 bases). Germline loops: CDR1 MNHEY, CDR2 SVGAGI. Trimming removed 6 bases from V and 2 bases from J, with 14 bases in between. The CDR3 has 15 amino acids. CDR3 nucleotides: TGTGCCAGCAGCCTTAATGGGAGTCCCTACAATGAGCAGTTCTTC. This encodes CASSLNGSPYNEQFF.

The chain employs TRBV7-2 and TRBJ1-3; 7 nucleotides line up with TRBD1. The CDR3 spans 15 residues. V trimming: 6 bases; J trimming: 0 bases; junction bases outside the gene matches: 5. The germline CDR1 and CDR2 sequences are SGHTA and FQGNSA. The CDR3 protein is CASRLTGDSGNTIYF. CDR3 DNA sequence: TGTGCCAGCAGACTCACAGGGGACTCTGGAAACACCATATATTTT.

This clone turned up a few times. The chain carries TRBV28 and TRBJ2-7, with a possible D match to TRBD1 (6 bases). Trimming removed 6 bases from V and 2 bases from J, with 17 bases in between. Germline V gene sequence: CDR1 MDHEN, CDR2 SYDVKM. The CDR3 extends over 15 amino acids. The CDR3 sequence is CASSFSRTATYEQYF. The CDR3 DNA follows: TGTGCCAGCAGCTTCTCAAGGACAGCTACCTACGAGCAGTACTTC. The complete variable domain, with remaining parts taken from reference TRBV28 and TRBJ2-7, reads DVKVTQSSRYLVKRTGEKVFLECVQDMDHENMFWYRQDPGLGLRLIYFSYDVKMKEKGDIPEGYSVSREKKERFSLILESASTNQTSMYLCASSFSRTATYEQYFGPGTRLTVT.

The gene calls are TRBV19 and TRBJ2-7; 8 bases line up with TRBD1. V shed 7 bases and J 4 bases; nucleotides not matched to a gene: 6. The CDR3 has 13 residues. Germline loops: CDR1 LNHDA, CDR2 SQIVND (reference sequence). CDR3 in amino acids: CASTPTGEYEQYF. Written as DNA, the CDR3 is TGTGCCAGTACCCCGACAGGGGAATACGAGCAGTACTTC.

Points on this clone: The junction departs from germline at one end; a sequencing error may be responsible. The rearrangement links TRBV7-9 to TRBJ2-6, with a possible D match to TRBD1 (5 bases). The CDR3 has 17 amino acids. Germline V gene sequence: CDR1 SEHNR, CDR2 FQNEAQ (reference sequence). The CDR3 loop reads CASSPVRHLSGANVLAF. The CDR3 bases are TGTGCCAGCAGCCCGGTTAGACACCTCTCTGGGGCCAACGTCCTGGCTTTC.

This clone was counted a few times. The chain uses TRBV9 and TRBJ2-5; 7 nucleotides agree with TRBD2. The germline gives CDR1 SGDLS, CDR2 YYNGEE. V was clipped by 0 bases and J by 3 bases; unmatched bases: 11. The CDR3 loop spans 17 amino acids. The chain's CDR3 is CASSVDPPWGGKETQYF. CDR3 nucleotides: TGTGCCAGCAGCGTAGACCCCCCCTGGGGGGGAAAAGAGACCCAGTACTTC.

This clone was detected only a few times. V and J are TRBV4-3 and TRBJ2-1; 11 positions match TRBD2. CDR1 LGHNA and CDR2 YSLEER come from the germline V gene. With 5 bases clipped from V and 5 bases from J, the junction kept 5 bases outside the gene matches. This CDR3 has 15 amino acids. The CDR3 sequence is CASSKLAGVNNEQFF. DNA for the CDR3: TGCGCCAGCAGCAAACTAGCGGGAGTAAACAATGAGCAGTTCTTC.

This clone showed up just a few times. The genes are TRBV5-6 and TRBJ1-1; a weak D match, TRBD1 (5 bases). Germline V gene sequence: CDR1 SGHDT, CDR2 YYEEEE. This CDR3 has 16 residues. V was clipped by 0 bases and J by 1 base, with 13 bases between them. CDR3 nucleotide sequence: TGTGCCAGCAGCTTGGGACAGTCGCTCGGGAACACTGAAGCTTTCTTT. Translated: CASSLGQSLGNTEAFF.

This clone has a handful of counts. The CDR3 nucleotides read TGTGCCAGCAGTGCGGCGGCGGGTGGCTCCTACGAGCAGTACTTC. Translating gives CASSAAAGGSYEQYF. V gene TRBV6-1 combines with J gene TRBJ2-7, with D perhaps matching TRBD2 (5 bases). The CDR3 loop spans 15 amino acids. V was shortened by 4 bases and J by 0 bases, with 13 bases between the two germline ends. CDR1 and CDR2 from the germline V gene are MNHNS and SASEGT.

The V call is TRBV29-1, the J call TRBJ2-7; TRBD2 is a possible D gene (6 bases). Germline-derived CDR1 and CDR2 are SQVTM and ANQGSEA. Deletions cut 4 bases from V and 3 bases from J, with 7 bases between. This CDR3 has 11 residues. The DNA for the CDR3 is TGCAGCGTTGGGGACTTCTACGAGCAGTACTTC. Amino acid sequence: CSVGDFYEQYF.

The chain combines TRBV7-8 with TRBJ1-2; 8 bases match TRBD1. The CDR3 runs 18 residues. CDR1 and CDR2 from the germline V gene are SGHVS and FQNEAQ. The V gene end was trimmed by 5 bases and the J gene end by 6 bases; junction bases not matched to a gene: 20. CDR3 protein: CASSPERAGGALRNGYTF. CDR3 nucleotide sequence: TGTGCCAGCAGCCCGGAGAGGGCAGGGGGCGCTTTAAGGAATGGCTACACCTTC.

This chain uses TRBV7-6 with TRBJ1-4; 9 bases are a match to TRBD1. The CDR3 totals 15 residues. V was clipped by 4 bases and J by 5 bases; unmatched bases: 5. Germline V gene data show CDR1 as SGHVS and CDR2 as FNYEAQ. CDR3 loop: CASSSRQGGNEKLFF. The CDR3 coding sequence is TGTGCCAGCAGCTCTAGACAGGGGGGAAATGAAAAACTGTTTTTT.

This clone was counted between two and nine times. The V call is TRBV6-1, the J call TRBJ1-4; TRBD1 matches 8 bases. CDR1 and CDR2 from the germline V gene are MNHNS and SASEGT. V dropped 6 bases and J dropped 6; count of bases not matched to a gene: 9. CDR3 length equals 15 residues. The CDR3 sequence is CASRGTGRGDEKLFF. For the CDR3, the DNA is TGTGCCAGCAGGGGGACAGGTCGGGGGGATGAAAAACTGTTTTTT.

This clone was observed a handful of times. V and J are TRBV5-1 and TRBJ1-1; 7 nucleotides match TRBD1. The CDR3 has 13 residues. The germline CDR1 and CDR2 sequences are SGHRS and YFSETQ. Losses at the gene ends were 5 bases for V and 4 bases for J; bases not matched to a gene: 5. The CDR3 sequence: CASRDRAATEAFF. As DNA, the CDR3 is TGCGCCAGCAGAGACAGGGCCGCCACTGAAGCTTTCTTT.

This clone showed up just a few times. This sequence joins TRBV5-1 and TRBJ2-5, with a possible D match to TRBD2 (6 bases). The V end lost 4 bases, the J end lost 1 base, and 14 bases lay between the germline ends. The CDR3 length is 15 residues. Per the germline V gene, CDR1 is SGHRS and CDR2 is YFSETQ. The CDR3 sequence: CASSLGLRPQETQYF. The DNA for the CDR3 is TGCGCCAGCAGCCTGGGACTGAGACCCCAAGAGACCCAGTACTTC.

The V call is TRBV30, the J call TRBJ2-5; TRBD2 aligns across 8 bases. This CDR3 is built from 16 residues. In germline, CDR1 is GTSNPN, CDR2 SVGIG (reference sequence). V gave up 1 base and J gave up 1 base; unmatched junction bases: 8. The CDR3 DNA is TGTGCCTGGAGTGCAGGGGCAGCGGGAGCCCAAGAGACCCAGTACTTC. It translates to CAWSAGAAGAQETQYF.

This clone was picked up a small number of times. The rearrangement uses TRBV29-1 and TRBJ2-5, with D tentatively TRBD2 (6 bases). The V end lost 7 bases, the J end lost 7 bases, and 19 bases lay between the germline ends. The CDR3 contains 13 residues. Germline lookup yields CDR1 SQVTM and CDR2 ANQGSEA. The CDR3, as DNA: TGCAGCGCTACTTCCCAGGGAGGTGGGACCCAGTACTTC. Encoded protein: CSATSQGGGTQYF.